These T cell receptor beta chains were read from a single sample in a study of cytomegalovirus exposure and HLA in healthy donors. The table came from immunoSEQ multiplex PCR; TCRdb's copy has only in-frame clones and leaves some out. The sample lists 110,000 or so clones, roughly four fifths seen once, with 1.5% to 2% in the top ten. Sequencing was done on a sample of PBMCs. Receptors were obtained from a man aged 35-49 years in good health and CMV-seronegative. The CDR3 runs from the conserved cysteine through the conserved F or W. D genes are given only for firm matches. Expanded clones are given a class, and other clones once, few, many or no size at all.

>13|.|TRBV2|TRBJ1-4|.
TGTGCCATGTTTACCCACAGTTCTGAAGTACTGTTTTTT
CAMFTHSSEVLFF
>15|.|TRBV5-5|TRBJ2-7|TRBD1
TGTGCCAGCAGCTTGTGGGGACAGGGGGCCTACGAGCAGTACTTC
CASSLWGQGAYEQYF
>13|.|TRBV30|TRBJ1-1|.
TGTGCCTGGAGAAGGCGGGAGAACACTGAAGCTTTCTTT
CAWRRRENTEAFF
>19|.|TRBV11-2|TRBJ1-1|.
TGTGCCAGCAGCTTAGGGGGTCGGGGGAGCGTTCAGCAGAACACTGAAGCTTTCTTT
CASSLGGRGSVQQNTEAFF
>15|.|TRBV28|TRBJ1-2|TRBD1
TGTGCCAGCAGTTTATCCGGCAGGGGGCTTGAAGGCTACACCTTC
CASSLSGRGLEGYTF
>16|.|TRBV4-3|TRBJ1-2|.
TGCGCCAGCAGCCCCACGGGGGGTCCCCCTAACTATGGCTACACCTTC
CASSPTGGPPNYGYTF
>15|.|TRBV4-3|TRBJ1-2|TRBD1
TGCGCCAGCAGCCAAGGACAGGGTGAATACTATGGCTACACCTTC
CASSQGQGEYYGYTF
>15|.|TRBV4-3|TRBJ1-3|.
TGCGCCAGCAGCCTCGACACTAGCTCTGGAAACACCATATATTTT
CASSLDTSSGNTIYF
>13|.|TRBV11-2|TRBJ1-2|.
TGTGCCAGCAGCTTAGGGGAGAACTATGGCTACACCTTC
CASSLGENYGYTF
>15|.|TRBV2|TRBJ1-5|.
TGTGCCAGCAGTGATCAGACAGTTTTCAATCAGCCCCAGCATTTT
CASSDQTVFNQPQHF
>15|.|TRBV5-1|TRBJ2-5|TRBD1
TGCGCCAGCACCGCGGGGACAGGGAGGCAAGAGACCCAGTACTTC
CASTAGTGRQETQYF
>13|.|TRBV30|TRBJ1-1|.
TGTGCCTGGAGTGTATCTCGGGTATCTAAAGCTTTCTTT
CAWSVSRVSKAFF
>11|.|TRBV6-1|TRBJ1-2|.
TGTGCCAGCACGACGGGCTATGGCTACACCTTC
CASTTGYGYTF
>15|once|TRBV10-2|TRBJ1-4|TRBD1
TGCGCCAGCAGGGACCCGGGACAGGGTGCCGAAAAACTGTTTTTT
CASRDPGQGAEKLFF
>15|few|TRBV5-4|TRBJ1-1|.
TGTGCCAGCAGCTCGAATCAGGGCTCGAACACTGAAGCTTTCTTT
CASSSNQGSNTEAFF
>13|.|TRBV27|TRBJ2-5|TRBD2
TGTGCCAGCAGAAAAGGAGCGGGGTACGACCAGTACTTC
CASRKGAGYDQYF
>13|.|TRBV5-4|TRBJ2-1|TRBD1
TGTGCCAGCAGCCGACAGGGGCAGCATGAGCAGTTCTTC
CASSRQGQHEQFF
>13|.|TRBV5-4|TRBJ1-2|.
TGTGCCAGCAGCTTGGGGGGGGACTATGGCTACACCTTC
CASSLGGDYGYTF
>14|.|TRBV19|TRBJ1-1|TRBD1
TGTGCCAGTAGCGAGACAGGGGGCGTTACTGAAGCTTTCTTT
CASSETGGVTEAFF
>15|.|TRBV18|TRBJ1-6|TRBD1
TGTGCCAGCTCACCGGACAGGGGGCCAAATTCACCCCTCCACTTT
CASSPDRGPNSPLHF
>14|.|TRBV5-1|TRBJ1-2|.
TGCGCCAGCAGCTTGGCACAGGTATCGGCAGGCTACACCTTC
CASSLAQVSAGYTF
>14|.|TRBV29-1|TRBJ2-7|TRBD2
TGCAGCGTTGATGGGGCTAGCGGTTCCTACGAGCAGTACTTC
CSVDGASGSYEQYF
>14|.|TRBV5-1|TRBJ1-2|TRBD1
TGCGCCAGCAGCCCGGCGACAGGGACCCATGGCTACACCTTC
CASSPATGTHGYTF
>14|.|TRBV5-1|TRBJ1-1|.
TGCGCCAGCAGCCCTCATATGGGGGCTACTGAAGCTTTCTTT
CASSPHMGATEAFF
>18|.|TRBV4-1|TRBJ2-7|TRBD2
TGCGCCAGCAGCCAAGATACTAGCGGGGGTCTTCTTGGGTACGAGCAGTACTTC
CASSQDTSGGLLGYEQYF
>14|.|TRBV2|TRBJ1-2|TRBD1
TGTGCCAGCAGTGAAGTACAGGGGGCGCGAGGCTACACCTTC
CASSEVQGARGYTF
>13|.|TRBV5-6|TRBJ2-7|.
TGTGCCAGCAGCTCGGAGGAAACCTACGAGCAGTACTTC
CASSSEETYEQYF
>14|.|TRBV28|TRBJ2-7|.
TGTGCCAGCAGTTTAGCTGGAGGGGCCGACGAGCAGTACTTC
CASSLAGGADEQYF
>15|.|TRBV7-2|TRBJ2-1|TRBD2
TGTGCCAGCAGCTACGGCGGGGGACCCTACAATGAGCAGTTCTTC
CASSYGGGPYNEQFF
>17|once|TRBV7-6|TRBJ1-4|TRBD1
TGTGCCAGCAGCTTCGGGACAGGGGGCGTTAAGGGTGAAAAACTGTTTTTT
CASSFGTGGVKGEKLFF
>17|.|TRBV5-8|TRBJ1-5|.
TGTGCCAGCAGCTTGTCACGGGAAAGACGTCCCAATCAGCCCCAGCATTTT
CASSLSRERRPNQPQHF
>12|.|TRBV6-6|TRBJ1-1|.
TGTGCCAGCAGTCACGGACTCACTGAAGCTTTCTTT
CASSHGLTEAFF
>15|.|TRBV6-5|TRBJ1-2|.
TGTGCCAGCAGTTACTCGATATCGGGGGATAATGGCTACACCTTC
CASSYSISGDNGYTF
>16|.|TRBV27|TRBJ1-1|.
TGTGCCAGCAGGCCCACAGGGTTCGGGGTGAACACTGAAGCTTTCTTT
CASRPTGFGVNTEAFF
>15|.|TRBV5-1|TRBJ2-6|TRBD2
TGCGCCAGCGGGCTGGGGGGGGCTGGGGCCAACGTCCTGACTTTC
CASGLGGAGANVLTF
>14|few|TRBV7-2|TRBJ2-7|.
TGTGCCAGCAGCTTCGGTAGCGCTAGGGGGGAGCAGTACTTC
CASSFGSARGEQYF
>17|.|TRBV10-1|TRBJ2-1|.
TGCGCCAGCAGTGAGTCGTTAGGGGGAAACCTCTACAATGAGCAGTTCTTC
CASSESLGGNLYNEQFF
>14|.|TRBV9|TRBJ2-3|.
TGTGCCAGCAGCGTGGGAGACGACACAGATACGCAGTATTTT
CASSVGDDTDTQYF
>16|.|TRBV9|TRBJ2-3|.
TGTGCCAGCAGCGTAGATGCACCTTCCCCAGGAGATACGCAGTATTTT
CASSVDAPSPGDTQYF
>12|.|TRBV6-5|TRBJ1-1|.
TGTGCCAGCAGCCAATCGGGGAGTCCGGCTTTCTTT
CASSQSGSPAFF
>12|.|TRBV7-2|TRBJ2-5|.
TGTGCCAGCAGCTTAAGCTTGGAGACCCAGTACTTC
CASSLSLETQYF
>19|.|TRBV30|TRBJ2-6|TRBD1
TGTGCCTGGAGTCAACCGGGACAGGGATTATCAAGGGGCGCCAACGGCCTGACTTTC
CAWSQPGQGLSRGANGLTF
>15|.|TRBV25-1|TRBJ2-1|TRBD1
TGTGCCAGCAGTGAATTTGGGACAGGGCTGCATGAGCAGTTCTTC
CASSEFGTGLHEQFF
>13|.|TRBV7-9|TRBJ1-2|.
TGTGCCAGCAGCTTATCAACTAACTATGGCTACACCTTC
CASSLSTNYGYTF
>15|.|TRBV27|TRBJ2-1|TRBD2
TGTGCCAGCACCTCTCCGGGACTAGCCTACAATGAGCAGTTCTTC
CASTSPGLAYNEQFF
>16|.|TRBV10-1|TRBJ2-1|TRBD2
TGCGCCAGCAGTCCGGGACTAGCGGGGGGATCGAATGAGCAGTTCTTC
CASSPGLAGGSNEQFF
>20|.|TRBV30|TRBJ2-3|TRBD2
TGTGCCTGGACACGACTCGGACTAGCGGGGGGGAATCCTAGCACAGATACGCAGTATTTT
CAWTRLGLAGGNPSTDTQYF
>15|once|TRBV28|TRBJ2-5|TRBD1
TGTGCCAGCAGCAAACCGGGACAGGGGCTCGAGACCCAGTACTTC
CASSKPGQGLETQYF
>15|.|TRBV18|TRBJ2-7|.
TGTGCCAGCTCATCTCGAAACAGGGTTGGCCGGGAGCAGTACTTC
CASSSRNRVGREQYF